These 5 T cell receptor beta chains were sequenced from one sample in a study of preoperative IRX-2 immunotherapy in early breast cancer. Here immunoSEQ multiplex PCR was the method, and the copy in TCRdb shows in-frame clones only, minus some. The sample includes 40,000 to 50,000 clones, approximately 75% seen only once; the top ten take 1% to 1.5%. Documented treatment: preoperative locoregional IRX-2 cytokine immunotherapy. The sequenced sample was tumor tissue, obtained after IRX-2 immunotherapy. The receptors were sampled from a human donor with breast cancer.

The rearrangement uses TRBV6-8 and TRBJ2-3, with D maybe TRBD1 (6 bases). The CDR3 runs to 16 residues. V lost 5 bases to trimming and J lost 1 base, with 16 bases between them. Germline V lookup: CDR1 MNHGY, CDR2 SAAAGT. CDR3 in amino acids: CASSDGRGPGTDTQYF. CDR3 bases: TGTGCCAGCAGTGACGGCAGGGGCCCTGGCACAGATACGCAGTATTTT.

The V and J genes are TRBV5-1 and TRBJ1-5; 7 bases align to TRBD1. The CDR3 is made up of 15 amino acids. Germline V gene sequence: CDR1 SGHRS, CDR2 YFSETQ. V shed 0 bases and J 3 bases; nucleotides not matched to a gene: 3. In nucleotides, the CDR3 is TGCGCCAGCAGCTTGGAGGGACAGACCAATCAGCCCCAGCATTTT. It yields the protein CASSLEGQTNQPQHF.

This chain joins TRBV7-7 and TRBJ1-2; no clear D gene. The CDR3 is made up of 14 amino acids. Between the trimmed V and J ends, which lost 3 bases and 8 bases, there was a span of 16 bases. Germline loops: CDR1 SSHAT, CDR2 FNYEAQ (reference sequence). DNA for the CDR3: TGTGCCAGCAGCTTGTTGGCAGGTGGGAGGGGCTACACCTTC. This translates into CASSLLAGGRGYTF. The full variable domain, completed using reference TRBV7-7 and TRBJ1-2, is GAGVSQSPRYKVTKRGQDVTLRCDPISSHATLYWYQQALGQGPEFLTYFNYEAQPDKSGLPSDRFSAERPEGSISTLTIQRTEQRDSAMYRCASSLLAGGRGYTFGSGTRLTVV.

The chain couples TRBV5-1 to TRBJ2-2; TRBD1 matches 7 bases. Germline CDR1 and CDR2: SGHRS and YFSETQ. V lost 3 bases and J lost 4; bases outside the gene matches: 3. The CDR3 sequence is 14 residues long. The CDR3 loop is CASSSGQITGELFF. The CDR3 nucleotides are TGCGCCAGCAGCTCGGGACAGATCACCGGGGAGCTGTTTTTT. Looking up the rest from reference TRBV5-1 and TRBJ2-2 gives the full variable domain: KAGVTQTPRYLIKTRGQQVTLSCSPISGHRSVSWYQQTPGQGLQFLFEYFSETQRNKGNFPGRFSGRQFSNSRSEMNVSTLELGDSALYLCASSSGQITGELFFGEGSRLTVL.

The sample holds a few counts of this clone. The genes are TRBV7-1 and TRBJ2-2; no definite D call. TRBV7-1 qualifies as an ORF whose function is uncertain. This CDR3 region has 16 residues. Trimming cost V 5 bases and J 5 bases, with 18 bases left between them. Here the CDR3 DNA reads TGTGCCAGCAGCCCCGGTGCGAGAATACATACCGGGGAGCTGTTTTTT. It codes for CASSPGARIHTGELFF.